This paragraph reports one T cell receptor (beta chain). The CDR3 spans 13 residues. Trimming cost V 4 bases and J 4 bases, with 10 bases left between them. These data come from a study of T cell responses to AZD1222 COVID-19 vaccine. Across the study: Second doses at about 4 or about 12 weeks were pooled.

Sequencing used immunoSEQ multiplex PCR; TCRdb keeps in-frame clones, though not all of them. This sample has roughly 100,000 clones, with approximately 90% found just once. Sequencing used peripheral blood, obtained on day 0 of AZD1222 vaccination. The chain carries TRBV12-3 or TRBV12-4 and TRBJ1-2; perhaps TRBD1 as D (5 bases). This TCR was sampled from an adult in good health. The CDR3, as DNA: TGTGCCAGCAGTTCCAGGGTAACCTATGGCTACACCTTC. It translates to CASSSRVTYGYTF.